The clone carrying this TCR beta chain was counted at least ten times. Its antigen is unknown. The data stem from a study of CD8 T cells in ankylosing spondylitis. Findings and limits, study-wide: A motif in TCR beta, a set of 8 or 9 highly homologous variants, appeared characteristic of ankylosing spondylitis blood. In reactive arthritis synovial fluid and blood, some motif variants had been reported before. Disease-linked clones bore a CD8+ phenotype, appearing relatively rarely in peripheral blood. Clones linked to disease were reported to show significant enrichment in matched ankylosing spondylitis synovial fluid.

This CDR3 spans 14 amino acids. Trimming took 7 bases from V and 5 from J, leaving 15 bases between them. Per the germline V gene, CDR1 is LNHDA and CDR2 is SQIVND (reference sequence). Quantitative 5'-RACE with molecular barcodes generated TCR beta libraries. TCRdb reprocessed the 5' RACE reads with MiXCR, giving one entry per CDR3 protein. This table holds about 500,000 distinct CDR3 sequences, 12% found once. V usage is TRBV19 and J usage is TRBJ1-5, with D possibly TRBD1 on 5 matching bases. The sequenced sample consisted of blood, either unsorted or a sorted T cell fraction (not recorded which). The sequence was obtained from a male donor with ankylosing spondylitis. CDR3 sequence (DNA): TGTGCCAGTAATCCAGGGTTACAACATCAGCCCCAGCATTTT. This sequence encodes CASNPGLQHQPQHF. Supplemented by reference TRBV19 and TRBJ1-5, the full variable domain reads DGGITQSPKYLFRKEGQNVTLSCEQNLNHDAMYWYRQDPGQGLRLIYYSQIVNDFQKGDIAEGYSVSREKKESFPLTVTSAQKNPTAFYLCASNPGLQHQPQHFGDGTRLSIL.